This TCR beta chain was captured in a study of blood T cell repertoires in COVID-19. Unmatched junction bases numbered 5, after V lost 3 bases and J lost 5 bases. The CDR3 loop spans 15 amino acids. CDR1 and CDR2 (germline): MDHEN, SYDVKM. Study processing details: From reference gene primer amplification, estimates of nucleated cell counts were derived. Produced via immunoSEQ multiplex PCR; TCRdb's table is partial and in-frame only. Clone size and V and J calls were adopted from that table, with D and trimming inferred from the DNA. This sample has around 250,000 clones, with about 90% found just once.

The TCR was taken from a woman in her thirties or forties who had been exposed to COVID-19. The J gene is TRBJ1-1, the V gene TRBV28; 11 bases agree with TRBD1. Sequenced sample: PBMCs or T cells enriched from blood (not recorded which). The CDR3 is CASSFAGTGGTEAFF. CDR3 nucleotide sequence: TGTGCCAGCAGTTTCGCCGGGACAGGGGGAACTGAAGCTTTCTTT.